This TCR beta chain is from a study of T cells of healthy individuals. TCRdb processed the 5' RACE reads anew with MiXCR; each CDR3 protein has one entry. The sample lists 63,000 or so distinct CDR3 sequences; 15% to 20% were seen once. In this sample, this clonotype turned up a few times. The germline V gene has CDR1 DFQATT and CDR2 SNEGSKA (reference sequence). CDR3 length equals 14 residues. V was trimmed by 0 bases and J by 6 bases, leaving 12 bases between them. This sequence joins TRBV20-1 and TRBJ2-1, with D maybe TRBD2 (6 bases). The clonotype was recovered from a human donor in good health. The CDR3 region is CSARDELAPNEQFF. The CDR3 nucleotides are TGCAGTGCTAGAGATGAGCTAGCGCCCAATGAGCAGTTCTTC.